Listed here is a single T cell receptor (beta chain). Clones were read by immunoSEQ multiplex PCR, and TCRdb kept only the in-frame ones, dropping some. Of about 660,000 clones in the sample, over 75% were seen once. This record comes from a study of shared T cell receptors in the human thymus. V was pared by 4 bases and J by 6 bases, with 18 bases of the junction left unmatched. The CDR3 sequence is 17 residues long. Germline-derived CDR1 and CDR2 are SQVTM and ANQGSEA. This sample also appeared in a second study, on human thymus T cells. That source notes: Thymus specimens were resections from corrective heart surgery. Highly overlapping thymic repertoires in unrelated individuals were reported by related research.

The rearrangement links TRBV29-1 to TRBJ2-1; 7 positions agree with TRBD1. The specimen sequenced was thymocytes. The sequence was obtained from a boy less than two years old with a congenital heart defect. The CDR3 region has the DNA TGCAGCGTTGGAAAGAAAACAGGGGACGGGGTTCCCAATGAGCAGTTCTTC. It specifies CSVGKKTGDGVPNEQFF.